This T cell receptor (beta chain) was documented in a study of shared clonotypes between healthy human individuals. Only in-frame clones appear in the TCRdb table, and some are missing; sequencing was by immunoSEQ multiplex PCR. The sample includes roughly 500,000 clones, 81% of them seen just once. Germline values: CDR1 SGHRS, CDR2 YFSETQ. The CDR3 spans 13 residues. Trimming left V 0 bases short and J 5 bases short, with 6 bases between. This clonotype was sampled from a woman in her forties in good health. Some clones in this sample may be carry-over from other donors' samples. V gene TRBV5-1 combines with J gene TRBJ2-1; D remains unclear. Source material: PBMCs. CDR3: CASSLGRDNEQFF. The CDR3 DNA sequence: TGCGCCAGCAGCTTGGGTAGGGACAATGAGCAGTTCTTC.